This T cell receptor beta chain was identified in a study of blood T cell repertoires in COVID-19. Whole-study context: Sample material is recorded as cDNA or gDNA derived from T cells, B-cell-depleted T cells, or PBMCs.

This clone was found once. Germline V lookup: CDR1 KGHDR, CDR2 SFDVKD. This CDR3 has 16 residues. The V and J ends lost 4 bases and 3 bases, in that order; junction bases with no gene match: 7. The authors' processing: For nucleated cells, counts were estimated from reference gene primer amplification. Sequenced by immunoSEQ multiplex PCR; TCRdb stores in-frame clones only, minus some. V, J and clone size reflect that table, while D and trimming were determined from the DNA. The sample carries 270,000 or so clones, around 90% recorded once. The TCR was taken from a woman aged 40 to 50 who had recovered from COVID-19. Sequenced input: peripheral blood. V gene TRBV24-1 combines with J gene TRBJ2-5; TRBD1 matches 10 bases. The CDR3 protein is CATSESPGTGEETQYF. As DNA, the CDR3 is TGTGCCACCAGTGAATCCCCCGGGACAGGGGAAGAGACCCAGTACTTC.